This T cell receptor beta chain comes out of a study of T cell responses to AZD1222 COVID-19 vaccine (dated by TCRdb to about 2021). With regard to the full study: AZD1222 recipients whose second dose came at about 4 weeks and those whose second dose came at about 12 weeks were combined into one group, since spike-specific TCR depth and breadth did not differ between the two schedules. A total of 233 trial participants underwent TCR sequencing, of whom about 200 received two doses of AZD1222 and about 25 received two doses of the MenACWY control vaccine. Trial participants were enrolled into age subgroups of 18-55, 56-69 and 70-plus years, which contained around 140, 26 and 57 TCR-sequenced participants, respectively. The paper as a whole reports these results and caveats: The 56-69-year group was small, and its depth increase did not reach significance, likely because of low power. Because no day 14 peak-response samples were available, the repertoires could be characterized only after the peak T cell response. Spike-specific TCR breadth and depth rose significantly after two AZD1222 doses compared with day 0 and with MenACWY recipients. Only five to seven AZD1222 recipients were SARS-CoV-2 seropositive at baseline, limiting conclusions about previously exposed vaccinees. Reportedly, almost half of the unique spike-specific TCRs recognized epitopes lying outside the regions that are mutated in the B.1.351 and B.1.1.7 variants. The whole spike protein was spanned by vaccine-associated CD4 TCRs, and dominant responses were seen in regions 160-218 and 743-854. Participants were mostly white British and included more females than males, and it was suggested by the authors that clonal diversity may have been underestimated.

At the junction V is shortened by 6 bases and J by 0 bases; bases outside the gene matches: 9. The CDR3 starts with the cysteine, ends with the phenylalanine, and has 18 residues. The CDR3 DNA has 54 bases and is translated from base 1. According to the germline V gene, CDR1 reads WSHSY and CDR2 reads SAAADI. The sample's time point label, in plain terms: baseline before first vaccination. The vaccinee samples were drawn from two UK trials, COV001 and COV002, one of which was a single-blind randomized controlled phase 2/3 trial testing AZD1222 (ChAdOx1 nCoV-19) in healthy adults. Trial participant PBMC samples were collected at day 0 and day 28 after the second dose for TCRbeta chain sequencing. In the case of this clone: It has no known antigen specificity. No clone much larger than this one lies a single base away; base qualities are absent.

The CDR3 regions of human TCRbeta chains were analyzed by immunosequencing. Under the source paper's analysis protocol: TCRs in the repertoires were matched against a reference library of SARS-CoV-2-specific TCRs that had been generated with the MIRA antigen-specificity platform. Breadth meant the fraction of unique TCRs that were SARS-CoV-2-associated, whereas depth meant the fraction of total T cells that were SARS-CoV-2-associated. Using the MIRA data, each spike-specific TCR was mapped to the spike region that the TCR reacts to and placed in a CD4 or CD8 class. Log10-transformed breadth and depth values were compared by one-way ANOVA with Sidak's multiple comparisons tests. The source is immuneACCESS, and TCRdb retained only in-frame sequences with V and J called. Part of the clones is not carried over; for the studies checked, unresolved V genes explain less than half of this, and the remainder is unexplained. The V and J calls and clone size are taken from that table; D and trimming were inferred from the DNA. The sample table contains more than 60,000 clones; only one count was recorded for about 90% of them. Together, the top ten hold roughly 17% of the sample.

The V and J segments used are TRBV10-2 and TRBJ2-3, and 13 bases in between align with TRBD2. Sequenced material: peripheral blood, taken on day 0 of AZD1222 vaccination. This receptor was obtained from an adult in good health. The DNA sequence reads TGCGCCAGCAGAGGGGGGACTAGCGGGGCTACTAGCACAGATACGCAGTATTTT. This codes for CASRGGTSGATSTDTQYF.